This TCR beta chain is drawn from a study of blood T cell repertoires in COVID-19. Study summary: COVID-19 samples collected from the United States, Italy and Spain covered acute and convalescent phases.

V shed 3 bases, J shed 8 bases, and the junction held 7 bases outside the gene matches. The germline gives CDR1 MNHNS, CDR2 SASEGT. The CDR3 length is 14 residues. Per the original methods: Amplification from reference gene primers served as the basis for estimated nucleated cell counts. Clones were sequenced by immunoSEQ multiplex PCR, and TCRdb holds only the in-frame ones, with some missing. For V, J and clone size, that table is used; D and trimming come from the DNA. The sample comprises about 120,000 clones, 65% to 90% of which are singletons, and 5% to 8% rests with the top ten. Sequencing was done on a sample of peripheral blood. This chain connects TRBV6-1 to TRBJ2-3; 8 nucleotides line up with TRBD1. The clonotype was recovered from an elderly man with active or convalescent COVID-19. Here the CDR3 DNA reads TGTGCCAGCAGTGATCAGGGGGCGTTTGTTACGCAGTATTTT. It codes for CASSDQGAFVTQYF.